This T cell receptor (beta chain) was retrieved from a study of monozygotic twins with inflammatory bowel disease. Collection of a roughly 2.3 ml blood sample took place per donor. Regarding the study as a whole: By inverse Simpson index, TCRbeta diversity was lower in IBD patients than in healthy co-twins.

A note on this clonotype: Its target is unknown.

UMIs incorporating a 6-nucleotide sample barcode were appended by means of template switching. After re-calling the 5' RACE reads, TCRdb lists one entry per CDR3 protein, DNA absent. In all, the sample yields 300,000 to 450,000 distinct CDR3 sequences. The CDR3 is 15 amino acids. Germline CDR1 and CDR2: SGHAT and FQNNGV. This chain uses TRBV11-2 with TRBJ2-7; the D call from TCRdb, TRBD1, cannot be confirmed without DNA. Material for sequencing was blood. The clonotype comes from a human donor with ulcerative colitis or Crohn's disease, or a healthy co-twin of an affected twin (not recorded which). The CDR3 spells CASSTQGVDPYEQYF.